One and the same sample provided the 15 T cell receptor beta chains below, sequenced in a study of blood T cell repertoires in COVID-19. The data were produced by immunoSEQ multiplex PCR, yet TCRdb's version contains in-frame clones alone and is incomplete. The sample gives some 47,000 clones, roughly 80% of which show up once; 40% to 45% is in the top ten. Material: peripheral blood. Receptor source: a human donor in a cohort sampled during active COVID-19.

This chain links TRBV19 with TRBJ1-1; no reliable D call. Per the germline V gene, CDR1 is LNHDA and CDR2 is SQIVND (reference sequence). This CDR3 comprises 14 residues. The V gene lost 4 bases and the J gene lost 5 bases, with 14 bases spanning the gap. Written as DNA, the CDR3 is TGTGCCAGTAGTAGCCGGGTTCCGGGAACTGAAGCTTTCTTT. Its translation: CASSSRVPGTEAFF. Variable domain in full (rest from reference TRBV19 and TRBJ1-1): DGGITQSPKYLFRKEGQNVTLSCEQNLNHDAMYWYRQDPGQGLRLIYYSQIVNDFQKGDIAEGYSVSREKKESFPLTVTSAQKNPTAFYLCASSSRVPGTEAFFGQGTRLTVV.

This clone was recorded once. Here the CDR3 reads CASSEGAGNTDTQYF. In nucleotides, the CDR3 is TGTGCCAGCAGCGAAGGGGCGGGGAACACAGATACGCAGTATTTT. The V gene is TRBV7-9, the J gene TRBJ2-3, with a possible D match to TRBD2 (6 bases). This CDR3 has 15 amino acids. Trimming removed 5 bases at V and 2 bases at J, with 14 bases between. CDR1 is SEHNR, CDR2 FQNEAQ, per germline (reference sequence).

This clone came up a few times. The CDR3 protein is CASSLVSSNQPQHF. In DNA, the CDR3 is TGTGCCAGCAGCCTCGTATCCAGCAATCAGCCCCAGCATTTT. The chain joins TRBV6-6 to TRBJ1-5; D is uncertain. The CDR3 runs to 14 residues. The germline V and J ends were trimmed by 6 bases and 1 base, with 10 bases remaining between them. Germline values: CDR1 MNHNY, CDR2 SVGAGI (reference sequence).

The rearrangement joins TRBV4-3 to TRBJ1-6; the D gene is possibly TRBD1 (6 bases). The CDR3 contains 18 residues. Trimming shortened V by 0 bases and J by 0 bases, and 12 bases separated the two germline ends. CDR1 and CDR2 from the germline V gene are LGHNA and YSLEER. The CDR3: CASSQETGSSSYNSPLHF. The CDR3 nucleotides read TGCGCCAGCAGCCAAGAAACAGGGTCAAGCTCCTATAATTCACCCCTCCACTTT.

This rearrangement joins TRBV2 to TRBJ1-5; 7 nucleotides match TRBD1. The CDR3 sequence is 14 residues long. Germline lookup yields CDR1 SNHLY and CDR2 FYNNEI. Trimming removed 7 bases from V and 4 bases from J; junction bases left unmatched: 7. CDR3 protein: CASTTRDRNQPQHF. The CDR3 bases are TGTGCCAGCACTACCCGGGACAGAAATCAGCCCCAGCATTTT.

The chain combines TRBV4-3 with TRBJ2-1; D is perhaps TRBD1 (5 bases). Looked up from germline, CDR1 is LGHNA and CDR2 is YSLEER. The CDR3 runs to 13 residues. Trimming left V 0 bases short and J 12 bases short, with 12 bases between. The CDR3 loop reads CASSQDWQTVQFF. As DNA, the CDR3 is TGCGCCAGCAGCCAAGATTGGCAGACAGTGCAGTTCTTC.

The CDR3: CAISARTGNTEAFF. For the CDR3, the DNA is TGTGCCATCAGTGCTAGGACAGGGAACACTGAAGCTTTCTTT. The chain has TRBV10-3 and TRBJ1-1; TRBD1 matches 7 bases. Germline CDR1 ENHRY, CDR2 SYGVKD. The CDR3 runs 14 residues. The V segment lost 4 bases and the J segment 1 base; nucleotides outside the gene matches: 3.

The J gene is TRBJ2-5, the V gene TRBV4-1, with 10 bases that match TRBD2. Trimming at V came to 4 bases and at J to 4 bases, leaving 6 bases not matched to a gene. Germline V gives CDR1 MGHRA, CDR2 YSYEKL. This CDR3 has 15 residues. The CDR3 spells CASSPAGGPLETQYF. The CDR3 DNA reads TGCGCCAGCAGCCCAGCGGGGGGGCCTTTAGAGACCCAGTACTTC.

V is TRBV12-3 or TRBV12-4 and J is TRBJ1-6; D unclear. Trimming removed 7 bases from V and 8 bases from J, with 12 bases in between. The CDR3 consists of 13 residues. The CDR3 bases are TGTGCCAGCACAGAAGGGCGGGATTCACCCCTCCACTTT. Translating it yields CASTEGRDSPLHF.

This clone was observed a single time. CDR3 loop: CASSTRDTESYEQYV. CDR3 nucleotide sequence: TGTGCCAGCAGCACTCGGGACACGGAATCCTACGAGCAGTACGTC. The V and J genes are TRBV28 and TRBJ2-7; a weak D match, TRBD1 (6 bases). In germline, CDR1 is MDHEN, CDR2 SYDVKM. The V end was cut by 6 bases, the J end by 1 base, with 16 bases between. This CDR3 is built from 15 residues.

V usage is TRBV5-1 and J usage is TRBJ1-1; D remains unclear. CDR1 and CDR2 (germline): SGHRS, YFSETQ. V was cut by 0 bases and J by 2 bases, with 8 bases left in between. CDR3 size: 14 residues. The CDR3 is CASSLEGVNTEAFF. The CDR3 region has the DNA TGCGCCAGCAGCTTGGAGGGAGTTAACACTGAAGCTTTCTTT. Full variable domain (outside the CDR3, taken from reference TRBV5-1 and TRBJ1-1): KAGVTQTPRYLIKTRGQQVTLSCSPISGHRSVSWYQQTPGQGLQFLFEYFSETQRNKGNFPGRFSGRQFSNSRSEMNVSTLELGDSALYLCASSLEGVNTEAFFGQGTRLTVV.

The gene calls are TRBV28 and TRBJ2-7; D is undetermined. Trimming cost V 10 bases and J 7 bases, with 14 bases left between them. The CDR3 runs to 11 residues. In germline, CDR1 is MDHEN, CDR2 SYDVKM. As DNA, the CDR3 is TGTGCCACCCTAGACCTAAGGGAGCAGTACTTC. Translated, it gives CATLDLREQYF.

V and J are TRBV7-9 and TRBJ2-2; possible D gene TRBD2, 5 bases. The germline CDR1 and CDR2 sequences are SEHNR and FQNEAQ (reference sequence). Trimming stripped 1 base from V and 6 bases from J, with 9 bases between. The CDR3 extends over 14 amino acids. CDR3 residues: CASSLVVASGELFF. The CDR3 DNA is TGTGCCAGCAGCTTAGTGGTAGCGTCCGGGGAGCTGTTTTTT.

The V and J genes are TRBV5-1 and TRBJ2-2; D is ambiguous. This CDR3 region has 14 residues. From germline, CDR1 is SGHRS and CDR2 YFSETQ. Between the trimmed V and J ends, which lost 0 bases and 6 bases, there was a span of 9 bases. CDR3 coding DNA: TGCGCCAGCAGCTTGGCCGGCAGGCCCGGGGAGCTGTTTTTT. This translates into CASSLAGRPGELFF.

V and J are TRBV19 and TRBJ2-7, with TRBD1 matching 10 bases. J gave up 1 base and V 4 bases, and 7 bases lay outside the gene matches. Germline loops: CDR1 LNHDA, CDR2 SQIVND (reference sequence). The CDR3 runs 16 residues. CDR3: CASSRSGQGLSYEQYF. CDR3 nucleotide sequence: TGTGCCAGTAGTAGGTCGGGACAGGGGTTATCCTACGAGCAGTACTTC.